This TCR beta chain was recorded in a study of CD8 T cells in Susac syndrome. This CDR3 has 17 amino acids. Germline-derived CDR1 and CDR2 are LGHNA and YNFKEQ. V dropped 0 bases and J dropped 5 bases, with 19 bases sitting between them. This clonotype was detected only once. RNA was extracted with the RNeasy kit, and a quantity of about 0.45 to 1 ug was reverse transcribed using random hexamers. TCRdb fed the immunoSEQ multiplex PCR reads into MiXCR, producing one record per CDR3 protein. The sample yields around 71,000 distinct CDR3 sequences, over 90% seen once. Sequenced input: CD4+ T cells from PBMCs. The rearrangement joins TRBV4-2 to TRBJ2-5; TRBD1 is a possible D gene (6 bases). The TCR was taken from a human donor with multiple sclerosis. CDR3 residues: CASSQEGRQLRGETQYF. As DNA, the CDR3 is TGTGCCAGCAGCCAAGAAGGAAGGCAGCTAAGGGGGGAGACCCAGTACTTC.